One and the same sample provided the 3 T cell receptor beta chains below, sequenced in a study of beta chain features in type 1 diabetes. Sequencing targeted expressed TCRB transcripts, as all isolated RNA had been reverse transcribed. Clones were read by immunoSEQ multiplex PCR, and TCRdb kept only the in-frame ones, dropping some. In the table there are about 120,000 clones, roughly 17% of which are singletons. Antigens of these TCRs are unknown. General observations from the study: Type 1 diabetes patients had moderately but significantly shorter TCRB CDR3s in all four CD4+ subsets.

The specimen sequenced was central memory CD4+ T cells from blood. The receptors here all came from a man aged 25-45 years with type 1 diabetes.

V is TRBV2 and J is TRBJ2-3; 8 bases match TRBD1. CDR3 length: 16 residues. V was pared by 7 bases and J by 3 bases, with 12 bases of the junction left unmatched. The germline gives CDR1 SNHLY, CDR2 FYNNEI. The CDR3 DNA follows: TGTGCCAGCAATTACGGCGGACAGGGAGATACAGATACGCAGTATTTT. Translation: CASNYGGQGDTDTQYF.

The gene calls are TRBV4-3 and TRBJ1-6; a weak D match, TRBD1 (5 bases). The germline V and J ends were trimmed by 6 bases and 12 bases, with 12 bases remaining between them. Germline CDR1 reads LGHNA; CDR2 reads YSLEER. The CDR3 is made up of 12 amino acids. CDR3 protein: CASRLDREPLHF. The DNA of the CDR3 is TGCGCCAGCAGACTAGACAGAGAACCCCTCCACTTT.

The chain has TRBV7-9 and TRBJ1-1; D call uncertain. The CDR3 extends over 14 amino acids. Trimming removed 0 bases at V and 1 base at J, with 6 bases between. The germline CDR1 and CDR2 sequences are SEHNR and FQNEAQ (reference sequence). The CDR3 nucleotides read TGTGCCAGCAGCTTAGCGTCGTCGAACACTGAAGCTTTCTTT. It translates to CASSLASSNTEAFF. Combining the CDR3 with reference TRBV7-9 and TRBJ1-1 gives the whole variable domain DTGVSQNPRHKITKRGQNVTFRCDPISEHNRLYWYRQTLGQGPEFLTYFQNEAQLEKSRLLSDRFSAERPKGSFSTLEIQRTEQGDSAMYLCASSLASSNTEAFFGQGTRLTVV.